This TCR beta chain was documented in a study of CD8+CD57+ T cells in acquired aplastic anemia. Study context: An average of about 3.2 ug of DNA was obtained from sorted CD4+ and CD8+ cells.

TCR beta VDJ and CDR3 profiles were obtained from a genomic DNA template. TCRdb analysed the reads with MiXCR anew, one entry per CDR3 protein. The data contain around 190,000 distinct CDR3 sequences, around 59% of them singletons. The CDR3 spans 11 residues. The V gene's germline CDR1 is SEHNR and CDR2 FQNEAQ (reference sequence). V dropped 7 bases and J dropped 5 bases, with 8 bases sitting between them. Whole-study results and caveats: Roughly 28 was the count of CD8+ CDR3 sequences that patients shared with controls. Researchers reported that CD8+ Simpson's diversity was not significantly different in patients versus controls.

Turning to this clonotype: Its target is not known.

The V and J genes are TRBV7-9 and TRBJ1-1, with D unclear. The sequence came from a human donor in good health, serving as a control. Sequenced material: sorted CD4+, CD8+, or CD8+CD57+ T cells (not recorded which) from PBMCs. CDR3 nucleotides: TGTGCCAGCACCGCGGGGACTGAAGCTTTCTTT. Protein product: CASTAGTEAFF. The full variable domain, completed using reference TRBV7-9 and TRBJ1-1, is DTGVSQNPRHKITKRGQNVTFRCDPISEHNRLYWYRQTLGQGPEFLTYFQNEAQLEKSRLLSDRFSAERPKGSFSTLEIQRTEQGDSAMYLCASTAGTEAFFGQGTRLTVV.